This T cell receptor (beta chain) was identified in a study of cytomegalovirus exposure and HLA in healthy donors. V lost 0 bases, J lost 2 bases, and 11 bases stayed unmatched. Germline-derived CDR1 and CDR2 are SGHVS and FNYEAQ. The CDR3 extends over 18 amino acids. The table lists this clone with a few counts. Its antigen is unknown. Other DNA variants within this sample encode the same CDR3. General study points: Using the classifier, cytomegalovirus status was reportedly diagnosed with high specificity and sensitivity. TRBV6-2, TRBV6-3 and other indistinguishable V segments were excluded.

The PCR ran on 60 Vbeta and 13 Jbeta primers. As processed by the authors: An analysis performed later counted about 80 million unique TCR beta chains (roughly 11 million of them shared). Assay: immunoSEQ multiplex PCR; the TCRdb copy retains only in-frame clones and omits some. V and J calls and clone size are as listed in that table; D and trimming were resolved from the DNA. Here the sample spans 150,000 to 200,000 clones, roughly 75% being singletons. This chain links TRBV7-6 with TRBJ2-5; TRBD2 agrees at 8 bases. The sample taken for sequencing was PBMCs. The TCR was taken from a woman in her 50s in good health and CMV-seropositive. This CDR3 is CASSLAGLAGGRQETQYF. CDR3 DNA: TGTGCCAGCAGCTTAGCCGGTCTGGCGGGAGGAAGGCAAGAGACCCAGTACTTC.